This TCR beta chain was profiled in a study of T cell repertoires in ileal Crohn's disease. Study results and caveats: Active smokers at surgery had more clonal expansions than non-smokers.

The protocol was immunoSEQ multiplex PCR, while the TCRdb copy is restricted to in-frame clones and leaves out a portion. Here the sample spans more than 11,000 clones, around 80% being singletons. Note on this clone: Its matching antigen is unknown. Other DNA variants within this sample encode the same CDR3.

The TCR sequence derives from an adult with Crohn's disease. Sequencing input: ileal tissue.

The CDR3 loop reads CASSEAGQGVYEQYF. For the CDR3, the DNA is TGTGCCAGCAGTGAAGCGGGACAGGGGGTCTACGAGCAGTACTTC. The chain uses TRBV6-1 and TRBJ2-7, with 11 bases matching TRBD1. Germline loops: CDR1 MNHNS, CDR2 SASEGT. The V gene end was trimmed by 0 bases and the J gene end by 3 bases; junction bases not matched to a gene: 1. This CDR3 region has 15 residues.